The clone carrying this T cell receptor (beta chain) was observed many times. No antigen is known for it. The sample is drawn from a study of regulatory T cells in long-lasting Graves disease. Study background: Persistent Graves' disease denoted over 5 years of antithyroid drugs plus positive TSH receptor antibodies.

Germline loops: CDR1 SGDLS, CDR2 YYNGEE. V dropped 4 bases and J dropped 5 bases, with 18 bases sitting between them. This CDR3 contains 16 residues. Time point in this sample: persistent/refractory GD, antithyroid drugs over 5 years with positive TRAb. The authors made the TCR library using RNA they extracted from PBMCs. Notes on the study in general: The number of shared public clonotypes was higher in persistent patients (roughly 2,800) than new patients (966). Favored gene segments in persistent disease were TRBV28, TRBJ1-2 and TRBJ2-5. TCR diversity was lower in persistent Graves' patients than in newly diagnosed ones.

CDR3 regions were amplified by Arm-PCR using iRepertoire HTBI primers to build TCR beta libraries. TCRdb independently ran MiXCR on the multiplex PCR reads; one entry per CDR3 protein. This table holds about 430,000 distinct CDR3 sequences, around 23% found once. The sample here was peripheral blood mononuclear cells (PBMCs), taken when the disease was refractory, from a patient treated with antithyroid drugs. The sequence came from a female donor with Graves disease. The chain is built from TRBV9 and TRBJ2-2; D is ambiguous. CDR3 residues: CASSPRNSQGTGELFF. The CDR3 DNA reads as TGTGCCAGCAGCCCCAGGAACTCCCAAGGTACCGGGGAGCTGTTTTTT. Filled out from reference TRBV9 and TRBJ2-2, the complete variable domain reads DSGVTQTPKHLITATGQRVTLRCSPRSGDLSVYWYQQSLDQGLQFLIQYYNGEERAKGNILERFSAQQFPDLHSELNLSSLELGDSALYFCASSPRNSQGTGELFFGEGSRLTVL.